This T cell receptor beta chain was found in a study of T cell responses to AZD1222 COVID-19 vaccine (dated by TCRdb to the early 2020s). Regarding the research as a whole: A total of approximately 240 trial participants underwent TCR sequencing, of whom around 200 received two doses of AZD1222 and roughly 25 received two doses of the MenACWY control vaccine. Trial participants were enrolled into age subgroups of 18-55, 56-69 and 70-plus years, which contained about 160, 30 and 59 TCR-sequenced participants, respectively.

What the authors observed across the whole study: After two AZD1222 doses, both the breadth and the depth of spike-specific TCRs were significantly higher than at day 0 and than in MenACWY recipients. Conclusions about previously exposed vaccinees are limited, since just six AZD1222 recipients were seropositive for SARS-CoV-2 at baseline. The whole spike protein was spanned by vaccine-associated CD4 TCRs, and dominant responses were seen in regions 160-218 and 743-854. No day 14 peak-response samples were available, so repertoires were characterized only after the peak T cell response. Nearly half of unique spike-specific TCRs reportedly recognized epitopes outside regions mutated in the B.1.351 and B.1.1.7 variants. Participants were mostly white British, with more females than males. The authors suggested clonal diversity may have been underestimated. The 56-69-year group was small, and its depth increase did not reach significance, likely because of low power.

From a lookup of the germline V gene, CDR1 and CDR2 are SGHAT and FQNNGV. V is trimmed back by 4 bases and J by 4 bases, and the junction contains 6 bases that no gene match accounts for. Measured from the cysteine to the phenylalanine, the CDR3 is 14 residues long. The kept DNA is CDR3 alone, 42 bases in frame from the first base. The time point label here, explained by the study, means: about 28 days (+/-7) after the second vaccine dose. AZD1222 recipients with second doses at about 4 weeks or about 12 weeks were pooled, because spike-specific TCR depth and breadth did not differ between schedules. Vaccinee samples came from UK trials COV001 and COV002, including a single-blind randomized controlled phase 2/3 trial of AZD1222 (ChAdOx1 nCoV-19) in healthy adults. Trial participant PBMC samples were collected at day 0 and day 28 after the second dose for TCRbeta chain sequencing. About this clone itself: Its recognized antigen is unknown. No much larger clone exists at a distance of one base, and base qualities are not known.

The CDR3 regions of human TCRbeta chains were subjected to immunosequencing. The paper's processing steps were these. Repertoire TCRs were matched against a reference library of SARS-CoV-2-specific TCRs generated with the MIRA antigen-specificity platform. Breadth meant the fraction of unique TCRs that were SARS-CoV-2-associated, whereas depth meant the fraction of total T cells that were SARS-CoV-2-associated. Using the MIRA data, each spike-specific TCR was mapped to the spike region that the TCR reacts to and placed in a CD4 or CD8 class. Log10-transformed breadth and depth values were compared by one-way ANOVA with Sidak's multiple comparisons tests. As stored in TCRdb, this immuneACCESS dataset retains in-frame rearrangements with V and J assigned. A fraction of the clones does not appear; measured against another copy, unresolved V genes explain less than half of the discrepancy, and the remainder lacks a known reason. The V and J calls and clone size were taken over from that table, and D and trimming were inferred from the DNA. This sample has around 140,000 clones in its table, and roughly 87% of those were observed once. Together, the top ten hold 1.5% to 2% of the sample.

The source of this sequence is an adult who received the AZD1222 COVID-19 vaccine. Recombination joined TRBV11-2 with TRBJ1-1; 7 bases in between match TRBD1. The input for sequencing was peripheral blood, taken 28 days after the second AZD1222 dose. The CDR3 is CASSSYRGGTEAFF. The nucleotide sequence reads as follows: TGTGCCAGCAGCTCGTACAGGGGAGGCACTGAAGCTTTCTTT.